These 18 T cell receptor beta chains came from one sample sequenced in a study of blood T cell repertoires in COVID-19. Method: immunoSEQ multiplex PCR; TCRdb's copy keeps in-frame clones and lacks some. The sample lists 200,000 to 250,000 clones; over 75% were seen once. The sequencing input was peripheral blood. These receptors originate from a man aged 50-60 years with acute or convalescent COVID-19.

This sequence joins TRBV10-1 and TRBJ2-3; 7 nucleotides agree with TRBD1. CDR1 and CDR2 (germline): WNHNN, SYGVQD (reference sequence). The ends lost 5 bases at V and 2 bases at J; junction bases unmatched: 7. CDR3 length equals 15 residues. The CDR3 sequence: CASSTGTANTDTQYF. In DNA, the CDR3 is TGCGCCAGCAGTACCGGGACAGCTAACACAGATACGCAGTATTTT.

This chain uses TRBV5-1 with TRBJ1-2, with 7 bases lining up with TRBD1. The junction had 7 bases not matched to a gene; V was cut back by 2 bases and J by 6 bases. The germline V gene has CDR1 SGHRS and CDR2 YFSETQ. The CDR3 runs 14 residues. CDR3 nucleotide sequence: TGCGCCAGCAGCTTTGGGCAGGGGGTCGATGGCTACACCTTC. It codes for CASSFGQGVDGYTF.

The V and J genes are TRBV19 and TRBJ2-7, with a weak D call TRBD2 (6 bases). CDR1 and CDR2 from the germline V gene are LNHDA and SQIVND (reference sequence). The CDR3 extends over 15 amino acids. The germline V and J ends were trimmed by 4 bases and 3 bases, with 16 bases remaining between them. The DNA of the CDR3 is TGTGCCAGTAGTAGGTTGGGGACTGGGGGCTACGAGCAGTACTTC. Its translation: CASSRLGTGGYEQYF.

This chain uses TRBV5-5 with TRBJ1-3; D gene unclear. There are 12 residues in the CDR3. V was shortened by 6 bases and J by 3 bases, with 7 bases between the two germline ends. Germline CDR1 SGHKS, CDR2 YYEKEE (reference sequence). The CDR3 DNA reads as TGTGCCAGCACCACGGTTGGAAACACCATATATTTT. Its protein product is CASTTVGNTIYF.

The V gene is TRBV29-1, the J gene TRBJ1-2; D remains unclear. The CDR3 contains 13 residues. The germline CDR1 and CDR2 sequences are SQVTM and ANQGSEA. The germline V and J ends were trimmed by 6 bases and 4 bases, with 15 bases remaining between them. The CDR3 loop reads CSVEEVGGYGYTF. The CDR3 nucleotides are TGCAGCGTCGAGGAGGTTGGTGGCTATGGCTACACCTTC.

Regarding this clone: A much bigger clone sits one base away, suggesting this may be a read error. Other DNA sequences in the same sample also yield this CDR3. The chain couples TRBV24-1 to TRBJ1-1; 9 nucleotides line up with TRBD1. CDR1 KGHDR and CDR2 SFDVKD come from the germline V gene. The J segment lost 5 bases and the V segment lost 4 bases, leaving 1 base of the junction unmatched. There are 13 residues in the CDR3. DNA for the CDR3: TGTGCCACCAGTGAGGGACAGGGAACTGAAGCTTTCTTT. This encodes CATSEGQGTEAFF.

This clone came up a few times. The chain is built from TRBV6-5 and TRBJ1-1; the D is unclear. The CDR3 is 15 residues long. Trimming stripped 2 bases from V and 1 base from J, with 11 bases between. From germline, CDR1 is MNHEY and CDR2 SVGAGI. In nucleotides, the CDR3 is TGTGCCAGCAGTTACGGGTACGGGTCGAACACTGAAGCTTTCTTT. It yields the protein CASSYGYGSNTEAFF.

The rearrangement uses TRBV3-1 (or the pseudogene TRBV3-2) and TRBJ1-5, with D perhaps TRBD1 (6 bases). Germline CDR1 is LGHDT and CDR2 is YNNKEL (reference sequence). Trimming left V 1 base short and J 4 bases short, with 14 bases between. The CDR3 is made up of 16 amino acids. The CDR3 reads CASSQGQADRNQPQHF. CDR3 nucleotide sequence: TGTGCCAGCAGCCAAGGTCAGGCGGACAGAAATCAGCCCCAGCATTTT.

The chain is built from TRBV6-5 and TRBJ1-1; TRBD1 agrees at 9 bases. Per the germline V gene, CDR1 is MNHEY and CDR2 is SVGAGI. This CDR3 is 14 amino acids long. Trimming cost V 6 bases and J 4 bases; bases outside gene matches: 6. The CDR3 spells CASRGQGRTTEAFF. The CDR3 DNA reads TGTGCCAGCAGAGGACAGGGGAGGACCACTGAAGCTTTCTTT.

The CDR3 loop reads CASSLRSSHTDTQYF. In DNA, the CDR3 is TGCGCCAGCAGCTTACGGTCTTCCCACACAGATACGCAGTATTTT. The chain has TRBV5-1 and TRBJ2-3; no firm D call. Trimming shortened V by 2 bases and J by 2 bases, and 12 bases separated the two germline ends. Germline lookup yields CDR1 SGHRS and CDR2 YFSETQ. The CDR3 spans 15 residues.

The chain is built from TRBV9 and TRBJ1-1, with 9 bases that match TRBD1. CDR3 length equals 13 residues. V gave up 3 bases and J gave up 9 bases; unmatched junction bases: 6. Germline V gene sequence: CDR1 SGDLS, CDR2 YYNGEE. In DNA form, the CDR3 reads TGTGCCAGCAGCGGCCAGGACAGGGGTAAAGCTTTCTTT. Translation gives CASSGQDRGKAFF.

V usage is TRBV10-3 and J usage is TRBJ2-7; TRBD2 is a possible D gene (5 bases). The germline V and J ends were trimmed by 0 bases and 0 bases, with 9 bases remaining between them. CDR1 and CDR2 from the germline V gene are ENHRY and SYGVKD. CDR3 length: 15 residues. CDR3 DNA sequence: TGTGCCATCAGTGAGTCGGGAGCTACCTCCTACGAGCAGTACTTC. Its protein is CAISESGATSYEQYF.

The table lists this clone with a few counts. V is TRBV27 and J is TRBJ2-7, with 9 bases fitting TRBD1. The V and J ends lost 4 bases and 6 bases, in that order; junction bases with no gene match: 4. CDR1 MNHEY and CDR2 SMNVEV come from the germline V gene (reference sequence). The CDR3 is 13 residues long. CDR3 region: CASSSNRGLEQYF. The CDR3 coding sequence is TGTGCCAGCAGTTCGAACAGGGGGCTCGAGCAGTACTTC.

The chain employs TRBV5-8 and TRBJ2-2, with 7 positions matching TRBD1. V lost 5 bases and J lost 1; bases outside the gene matches: 8. The CDR3 sequence is 16 residues long. Germline V gene sequence: CDR1 SGHTS, CDR2 YDEGEE. CDR3 DNA sequence: TGTGCCAGCAGGTTGAACAGGGGCCAGAACACCGGGGAGCTGTTTTTT. As protein: CASRLNRGQNTGELFF.

The chain recombines TRBV6-5 with TRBJ2-3; TRBD1 agrees at 7 bases. Germline loops: CDR1 MNHEY, CDR2 SVGAGI. V lost 7 bases and J lost 1; bases outside the gene matches: 8. The CDR3 totals 15 residues. The CDR3 sequence is CASNRDSPRTDTQYF. CDR3 nucleotides: TGTGCCAGCAATCGGGACAGCCCCCGCACAGATACGCAGTATTTT.

The V gene is TRBV19, the J gene TRBJ1-4, with D uncertain. Trimming shortened V by 7 bases and J by 5 bases, and 11 bases separated the two germline ends. The CDR3 has 13 amino acids. The germline gives CDR1 LNHDA, CDR2 SQIVND (reference sequence). CDR3 residues: CASKAEPNEKLFF. In DNA, the CDR3 is TGTGCCAGTAAAGCGGAACCCAATGAAAAACTGTTTTTT.

The chain recombines TRBV24-1 with TRBJ2-2; D gene ambiguous. With 6 bases removed from V and 6 bases from J, the gap between germline ends came to 4 bases. Germline V CDR1 and CDR2: KGHDR, SFDVKD. This CDR3 contains 11 residues. The DNA of the CDR3 is TGTGCCACCAGTTATGCCGGGGAGCTGTTTTTT. Its translation: CATSYAGELFF.

This rearrangement joins TRBV6-6 to TRBJ1-5; D might be TRBD1 (6 bases). V was shortened by 7 bases and J by 0 bases, with 16 bases between the two germline ends. The CDR3 sequence is 16 residues long. Germline lookup yields CDR1 MNHNY and CDR2 SVGAGI (reference sequence). The chain's CDR3 is CASNSGGHTSNQPQHF. The CDR3 DNA reads TGTGCCAGCAATTCCGGGGGGCACACTAGCAATCAGCCCCAGCATTTT.